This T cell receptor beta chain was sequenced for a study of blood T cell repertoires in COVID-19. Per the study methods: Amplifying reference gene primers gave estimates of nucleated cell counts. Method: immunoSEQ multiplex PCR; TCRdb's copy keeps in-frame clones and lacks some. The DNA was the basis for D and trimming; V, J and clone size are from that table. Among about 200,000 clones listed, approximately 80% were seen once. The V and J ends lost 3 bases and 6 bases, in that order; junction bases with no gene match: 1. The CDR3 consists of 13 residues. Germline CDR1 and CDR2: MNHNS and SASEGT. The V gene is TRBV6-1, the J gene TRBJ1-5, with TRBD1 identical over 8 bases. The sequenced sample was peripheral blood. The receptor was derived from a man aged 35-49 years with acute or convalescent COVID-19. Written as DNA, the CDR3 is TGTGCCAGCAGTGAGGACAGGGCTCAGCCCCAGCATTTT. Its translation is CASSEDRAQPQHF.